Included here is one TCR beta chain sequence, with context. This specimen belongs to a study of T cell changes during pregnancy in multiple sclerosis. V gave up 0 bases and J gave up 0 bases, with 6 bases separating them. Per germline, CDR1 LGHNA and CDR2 YSLEER. The CDR3 runs 16 residues. The method was immunoSEQ multiplex PCR; TCRdb's version includes in-frame clones alone and lacks a portion of them. The data show about 76,000 clones, with around 94% seen just once and approximately 0.63% held by the top ten. The specimen was peripheral blood, collected in the third trimester of pregnancy. This rearrangement joins TRBV4-3 to TRBJ2-6; D gene unclear. The receptor was derived from a female donor with multiple sclerosis, enrolled in a pregnancy study. The CDR3 coding sequence is TGCGCCAGCAGCCAAGATGGCAGCTCTGGGGCCAACGTCCTGACTTTC. Encoded protein: CASSQDGSSGANVLTF.